This TCR beta chain was sequenced during a study of blood T cell repertoires in COVID-19. CDR1 and CDR2 from the germline V gene are SEHNR and FQNEAQ (reference sequence). The CDR3 extends over 14 amino acids. Trimming cost V 5 bases and J 8 bases, with 15 bases left between them. Assay used: immunoSEQ multiplex PCR; TCRdb lists only in-frame clones, some missing. Of about 150,000 clones detected, about nine tenths appear once; the ten largest clones hold less than 4.5%. The sample holds a few counts of this clone. Source material: peripheral blood. This receptor was taken from a woman in her sixties with active or convalescent COVID-19. J is TRBJ1-4 and V is TRBV7-9, with D perhaps TRBD1 (5 bases). The CDR3 region is CASSPGQGWEKLFF. DNA of the CDR3: TGTGCCAGCAGCCCGGGCCAGGGTTGGGAAAAACTGTTTTTT.